This TCR beta chain was obtained from a study of T cells after yellow fever vaccination. The germline CDR1 and CDR2 sequences are LGHNA and YSLEER. V dropped 0 bases and J dropped 3 bases, with 11 bases sitting between them. This CDR3 spans 16 amino acids. This clonotype was seen repeatedly, ten times or more. TCRdb re-called the 5' RACE reads through MiXCR, storing one row per CDR3 protein. The sample gives roughly 150,000 distinct CDR3 sequences, roughly 8% of which show up once; 0.55% to 0.9% is in the top ten. The specimen comprised CD4+ T cells sorted from PBMCs, sampled 5 days after the yellow fever booster vaccination. The V and J genes are TRBV4-3 and TRBJ1-4; TRBD1 is a possible D gene (6 bases). The receptor was derived from a man in his thirties or forties who received the YFV17D yellow fever vaccine. The CDR3 sequence is CASSQDRGASNEKLFF. CDR3 nucleotides: TGCGCCAGCAGCCAAGACAGGGGCGCTTCTAATGAAAAACTGTTTTTT.